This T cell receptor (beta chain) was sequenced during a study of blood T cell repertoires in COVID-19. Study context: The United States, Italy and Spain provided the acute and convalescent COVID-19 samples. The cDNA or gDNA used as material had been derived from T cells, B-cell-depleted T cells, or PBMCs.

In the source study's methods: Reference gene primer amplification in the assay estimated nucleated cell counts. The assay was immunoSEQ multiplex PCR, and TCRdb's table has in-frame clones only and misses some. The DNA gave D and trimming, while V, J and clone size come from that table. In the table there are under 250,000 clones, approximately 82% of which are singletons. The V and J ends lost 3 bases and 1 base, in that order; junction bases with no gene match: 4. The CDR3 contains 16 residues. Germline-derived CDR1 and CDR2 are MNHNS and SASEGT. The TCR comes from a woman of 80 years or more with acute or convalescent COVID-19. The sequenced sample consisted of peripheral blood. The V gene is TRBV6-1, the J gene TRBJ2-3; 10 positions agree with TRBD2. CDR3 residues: CASSDVAGGGTDTQYF. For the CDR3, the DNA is TGTGCCAGCAGTGATGTAGCGGGGGGAGGCACAGATACGCAGTATTTT.